This T cell receptor (beta chain) derives from a study of T cell clonality in common variable immunodeficiency. Study-level points and caveats: Repertoire-complication correlations in CVID were limited by patient heterogeneity. Common variable immunodeficiency TCR beta sequences reportedly had fewer deletions and N-nucleotide insertions. Compared with controls, CVID subjects had fewer shared TCRbeta clones. CVID subjects had higher TCRbeta clonality than healthy controls, most marked in about a third.

This clone was found many times. The target antigen is unknown. Read data end 3 residues before the CDR3 end; the end is taken from the germline J gene. The method was immunoSEQ multiplex PCR; TCRdb's version includes in-frame clones alone and lacks a portion of them. The record shows 30,000 to 35,000 clones for this sample, with no singletons present. This CDR3 spans 13 amino acids. Germline-derived CDR1 and CDR2 are ENHRY and SYGVKD. With 8 bases clipped from V and 0 bases from J, the junction kept 4 bases outside the gene matches. The TCR sequence derives from a person between 18 and 70 years old in good health. The source material was peripheral blood mononuclear cells. The chain couples TRBV10-3 to TRBJ2-7, with TRBD1 matching 7 bases. The sequenced part of the CDR3 DNA is TGTGCCATCCGTGGGACAGCCTCCTACGAG. It specifies CAIRGTASYE. The CDR3, in full, reads CAIRGTASYEQYF.